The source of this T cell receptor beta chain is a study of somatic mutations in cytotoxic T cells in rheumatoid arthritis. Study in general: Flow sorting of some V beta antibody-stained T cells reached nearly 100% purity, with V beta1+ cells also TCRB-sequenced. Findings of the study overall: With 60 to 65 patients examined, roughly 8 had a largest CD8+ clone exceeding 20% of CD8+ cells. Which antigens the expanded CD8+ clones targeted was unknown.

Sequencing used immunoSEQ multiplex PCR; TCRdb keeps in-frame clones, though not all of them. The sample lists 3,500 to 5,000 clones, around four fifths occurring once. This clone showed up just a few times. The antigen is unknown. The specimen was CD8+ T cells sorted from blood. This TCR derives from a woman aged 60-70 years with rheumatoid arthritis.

CDR3 coding DNA: TGTGCCAGCAGCTTAGCGCCAGCGGGGGGGAACACCGGGGAGCTGTTTTTT. Its translation: CASSLAPAGGNTGELFF. V and J are TRBV7-9 and TRBJ2-2, with 9 nucleotides matching TRBD2. Germline CDR1 is SEHNR and CDR2 is FQNEAQ (reference sequence). CDR3 length equals 17 residues. V trimming: 0 bases; J trimming: 1 base; junction bases outside the gene matches: 3.